Listed here are 17 T cell receptor beta chains from one sample, sequenced in a study of T-cell memory formation after mild COVID-19. TCRdb independently ran MiXCR on the 5' RACE reads; one entry per CDR3 protein. This sample has approximately 260,000 distinct CDR3 sequences, with 15% to 20% found just once. The sequenced sample was PBMCs or a T cell subset sorted from them (not recorded which). Receptor source: a man aged 18-30 years who had mild COVID-19 (a few samples of this study predate the infection). Cell type and time point are not known.

This clonotype was detected many times. The rearrangement uses TRBV7-2 and TRBJ2-3; D ambiguous. V lost 2 bases, J lost 2 bases, and 5 bases lay in between. CDR1 is SGHTA and CDR2 is FQGNSA in the germline V gene. The CDR3 extends over 13 amino acids. The CDR3 region has the DNA TGTGCCAGCAGCTTACGGCCCACAGATACGCAGTATTTT. The encoded protein is CASSLRPTDTQYF.

This clonotype was seen only a few times. This chain joins TRBV5-5 and TRBJ2-3; D is perhaps TRBD1 (6 bases). CDR3 length: 14 amino acids. Trimming stripped 0 bases from V and 8 bases from J, with 13 bases between. Germline V CDR1 and CDR2: SGHKS, YYEKEE (reference sequence). In DNA form, the CDR3 reads TGTGCCAGCAGCTTGGTTCAGGGGTACCGTACGCAGTATTTT. Encoded protein: CASSLVQGYRTQYF.

The J gene is TRBJ1-5, the V gene TRBV6-2 or TRBV6-3; 7 bases are shared with TRBD1. V lost 5 bases, J lost 9 bases, and 10 bases stayed unmatched. Germline V gene data show CDR1 as MNHEY and CDR2 as SVGEGT. The CDR3 loop spans 14 amino acids. The CDR3 DNA reads as TGTGCCAGCAGTGACGGACAGGTCCGTGGGCCCCAGCATTTT. This codes for CASSDGQVRGPQHF.

V gene TRBV4-3 combines with J gene TRBJ1-2; TRBD1 is a possible D gene (5 bases). Germline loops: CDR1 LGHNA, CDR2 YSLEER. Trimming cost V 0 bases and J 7 bases, with 9 bases left between them. The CDR3 is 13 residues long. The CDR3 loop is CASSQETRAGYTF. In DNA, the CDR3 is TGCGCCAGCAGCCAAGAAACCAGGGCTGGCTACACCTTC.

The table lists this clonotype with a few counts. V gene TRBV20-1 combines with J gene TRBJ2-5; D is perhaps TRBD2 (5 bases). The V end lost 3 bases, the J end lost 0 bases, and 11 bases lay between the germline ends. From germline, CDR1 is DFQATT and CDR2 SNEGSKA (reference sequence). CDR3 length: 14 amino acids. The CDR3 bases are TGCAGTGCTAGGGGTGTGGAGGACCAAGAGACCCAGTACTTC. It encodes CSARGVEDQETQYF.

The V gene is TRBV6-6, the J gene TRBJ2-3; D may be TRBD1 (6 bases). CDR3 length: 15 residues. Germline V CDR1 and CDR2: MNHNY, SVGAGI (reference sequence). V lost 2 bases and J 1 base, leaving 10 bases between the germline ends. The CDR3 DNA sequence: TGTGCCAGCAGTTACGGGTACAGGGGCACAGATACGCAGTATTTT. As protein: CASSYGYRGTDTQYF.

In its sample, this clonotype was seen a few times. In DNA form, the CDR3 reads TGTGCCAGCAGCTTATTCAGGGGTAAGGTTAATGAGCAGTTCTTC. Its translation is CASSLFRGKVNEQFF. The rearrangement joins TRBV7-2 to TRBJ2-1; tentatively, D is TRBD1 (6 bases). This CDR3 is built from 15 residues. Trimming took 2 bases from V and 7 from J, leaving 15 bases between them. CDR1 and CDR2 (germline): SGHTA, FQGNSA.

This clonotype was seen a few times. This sequence joins TRBV7-9 and TRBJ2-7; unclear D gene. From germline, CDR1 is SEHNR and CDR2 FQNEAQ (reference sequence). The length of the CDR3 is 13 residues. Trimming stripped 5 bases from V and 5 bases from J, with 13 bases between. The CDR3 nucleotides are TGTGCCAGCAGCGAGCTAGAATTAGACGAGCAGTACTTC. Its protein product is CASSELELDEQYF.

This clonotype was counted only a few times. J is TRBJ2-7 and V is TRBV5-1; TRBD1 matches 8 bases. Germline CDR1 is SGHRS and CDR2 is YFSETQ. There are 14 residues in the CDR3. V lost 0 bases, J lost 5 bases, and 4 bases stayed unmatched. The DNA for the CDR3 is TGCGCCAGCAGCTTGGGGGACAGGTCCCACGAGCAGTACGTC. Amino acid sequence: CASSLGDRSHEQYV.

The V and J genes are TRBV6-2 or TRBV6-3 and TRBJ1-2; D uncertain. Germline lookup yields CDR1 MNHEY and CDR2 SVGEGT. V lost 2 bases to trimming and J lost 2 bases, with 9 bases between them. This CDR3 has 14 residues. CDR3 nucleotides: TGTGCCAGCAGTTACGGGCATTTAAACTATGGCTACACCTTC. Amino acid sequence: CASSYGHLNYGYTF.

Here the CDR3 reads CASRQTGRSYEQYF. In nucleotides, the CDR3 is TGTGCCAGCAGGCAGACTGGGAGGTCCTACGAGCAGTACTTC. The V and J genes are TRBV28 and TRBJ2-7; D may be TRBD2 (6 bases). The length of the CDR3 is 14 residues. Germline V gene data show CDR1 as MDHEN and CDR2 as SYDVKM. The V end was cut by 6 bases, the J end by 1 base, with 13 bases between.

This clonotype came up many times. This chain joins TRBV9 and TRBJ1-2, with D possibly TRBD1 on 6 matching bases. The ends were cut back, 2 bases at V and 2 bases at J, with 7 bases in the middle. CDR1 is SGDLS, CDR2 YYNGEE, per germline. The CDR3 has 13 amino acids. The CDR3 DNA reads as TGTGCCAGCAGCGTTCAGGGGAACTATGGCTACACCTTC. Translation: CASSVQGNYGYTF.

V gene TRBV10-2 combines with J gene TRBJ2-7; 10 bases map to TRBD1. V shed 6 bases and J 3 bases; nucleotides not matched to a gene: 5. CDR1 and CDR2 (germline): WSHSY, SAAADI. The CDR3 consists of 14 residues. The CDR3 protein is CASSAGTGVYEQYV. The CDR3 region has the DNA TGCGCCAGCAGCGCCGGGACAGGGGTCTACGAGCAGTACGTC.

This clonotype was detected ten times or more. The chain combines TRBV10-2 with TRBJ2-7, with 9 bases identical to TRBD2. The V and J ends lost 9 bases and 0 bases, in that order; junction bases with no gene match: 3. The CDR3 runs to 13 residues. Germline CDR1 reads WSHSY; CDR2 reads SAAADI. The CDR3 reads CASQTSGSYEQYF. CDR3 nucleotide sequence: TGCGCCAGTCAGACTAGCGGCTCCTACGAGCAGTACTTC.

This clonotype has more than one count but fewer than ten. The chain uses TRBV30 and TRBJ1-1, with D possibly TRBD1 on 5 matching bases. Per the germline V gene, CDR1 is GTSNPN and CDR2 is SVGIG (reference sequence). Trimming took 8 bases from V and 11 from J, leaving 12 bases between them. CDR3 length: 9 residues. The DNA of the CDR3 is TGTGCCGGCGGGCGGGGGGCTTTCTTT. Protein: CAGGRGAFF. The variable domain in full, completed from reference TRBV30 and TRBJ1-1, reads SQTIHQWPATLVQPVGSPLSLECTVEGTSNPNLYWYRQAAGRGLQLLFYSVGIGQISSEVPQNLSASRPQDRQFILSSKKLLLSDSGFYLCAGGRGAFFGQGTRLTVV.

This clonotype has more than one count but fewer than ten. This chain links TRBV5-1 with TRBJ2-2; TRBD1 agrees at 10 bases. V shed 5 bases and J 7 bases; nucleotides not matched to a gene: 5. Germline V gene lookup returns CDR1 SGHRS and CDR2 YFSETQ. The CDR3 sequence is 14 residues long. The CDR3 region has the DNA TGCGCCAGCAGAGGACAGGGGGTTGACGGGGAGCTGTTTTTT. Its translation is CASRGQGVDGELFF.

This clonotype was observed a handful of times. The chain couples TRBV7-9 to TRBJ1-2; D uncertain. Germline CDR1 and CDR2: SEHNR and FQNEAQ (reference sequence). V was trimmed by 3 bases and J by 3 bases, leaving 11 bases between them. The CDR3 is 14 residues long. This CDR3 is CASSFEPRDYGYTF. Written as DNA, the CDR3 is TGTGCCAGCAGCTTCGAGCCAAGGGACTATGGCTACACCTTC.